These 30 T cell receptor beta chains were all obtained from the same sample, sequenced in a study of identical twins. A single record per CDR3 protein comes from TCRdb applying MiXCR to the 5' RACE reads. The sample holds hundreds of thousands of distinct CDR3 sequences, over 15% seen once. The same specimen was also included in a second study, on T cells expressing NK-cell markers.

The sample taken for sequencing was PBMCs. Receptors were obtained from a woman under 30 in good health.

V usage is TRBV20-1 and J usage is TRBJ2-7, with TRBD1 identical over 9 bases. J was trimmed by 2 bases and V by 0 bases; bases with no gene match: 5. Germline loops: CDR1 DFQATT, CDR2 SNEGSKA (reference sequence). The CDR3 length is 15 residues. CDR3 protein: CSARDADRGPYEQYF. Written as DNA, the CDR3 is TGCAGTGCTAGAGACGCGGACAGGGGCCCCTACGAGCAGTACTTC.

This CDR3 is CASSFLDGYTF. DNA for the CDR3: TGTGCCAGCAGCTTCCTAGATGGCTACACCTTC. V is TRBV5-4 and J is TRBJ1-2; D is unclear. Looked up from germline, CDR1 is SGHNT and CDR2 is YYREEE (reference sequence). V was clipped by 2 bases and J by 6 bases, with 5 bases between them. This CDR3 is built from 11 residues.

The chain recombines TRBV5-1 with TRBJ1-1; D is undetermined. The CDR3 covers 14 residues. V was pared by 0 bases and J by 4 bases, with 10 bases between. The V gene's germline CDR1 is SGHRS and CDR2 YFSETQ. The CDR3 region has the DNA TGCGCCAGCAGCTTGGACGCGGGGAGCACTGAAGCTTTCTTT. It translates to CASSLDAGSTEAFF.

This clonotype was seen only a few times. V is TRBV29-1 and J is TRBJ1-2; the D is unclear. This CDR3 is 12 amino acids long. The germline V gene has CDR1 SQVTM and CDR2 ANQGSEA. Trimming removed 6 bases from V and 2 bases from J, with 10 bases in between. The CDR3 protein is CSVAGINYGYTF. The CDR3 DNA is TGCAGCGTCGCAGGCATCAACTATGGCTACACCTTC.

In this sample, this clonotype turned up a few times. This chain links TRBV5-5 with TRBJ2-7; D possibly uses TRBD1 or TRBD2 (5 bases each). Trimming stripped 5 bases from V and 5 bases from J, with 26 bases between. The germline CDR1 and CDR2 sequences are SGHKS and YYEKEE (reference sequence). CDR3 length: 17 residues. DNA of the CDR3: TGTGCCAGCAGTTGGGAGAACCGGGACCTCTTTCTCCACGAGCAGTACTTC. It encodes CASSWENRDLFLHEQYF.

The J gene is TRBJ2-7, the V gene TRBV5-1; D call uncertain. CDR1 SGHRS and CDR2 YFSETQ come from the germline V gene. V gave up 2 bases and J gave up 5 bases, with 14 bases separating them. The CDR3 is 14 residues long. The CDR3 loop reads CASSFSGGSDEQYF. The CDR3 nucleotides are TGCGCCAGCAGCTTTTCGGGTGGATCGGACGAGCAGTACTTC.

In its sample, this clonotype was seen a few times. The chain has TRBV20-1 and TRBJ2-4; D may be TRBD2 (6 bases). This CDR3 spans 15 amino acids. The V gene's germline CDR1 is DFQATT and CDR2 SNEGSKA (reference sequence). Trimming shortened V by 3 bases and J by 3 bases, and 15 bases separated the two germline ends. CDR3: CSAREPGTGKNIQYF. As DNA, the CDR3 is TGCAGTGCTAGGGAGCCCGGGACTGGCAAAAACATTCAGTACTTC.

V is TRBV20-1 and J is TRBJ2-7; perhaps TRBD1 as D (6 bases). V lost 0 bases and J lost 0, with 12 bases in between. The CDR3 covers 15 residues. CDR1 and CDR2 (germline): DFQATT, SNEGSKA (reference sequence). CDR3: CSARDPLQGSYEQYF. As DNA, the CDR3 is TGCAGTGCTAGAGACCCCCTACAGGGCTCCTACGAGCAGTACTTC.

This clonotype was picked up a small number of times. This chain joins TRBV20-1 and TRBJ1-1; TRBD1 aligns across 7 bases. V was pared by 1 base and J by 11 bases, with 7 bases of the junction left unmatched. Germline CDR1 reads DFQATT; CDR2 reads SNEGSKA (reference sequence). The CDR3 runs 12 residues. The CDR3: CSARGQGIDAFF. The CDR3 DNA follows: TGCAGTGCTAGAGGACAGGGAATCGATGCTTTCTTT.

The chain couples TRBV5-1 to TRBJ1-1; the match to TRBD1 covers 8 bases. The CDR3 is 15 amino acids. From germline, CDR1 is SGHRS and CDR2 YFSETQ. With 4 bases clipped from V and 5 bases from J, the junction kept 10 bases outside the gene matches. As DNA, the CDR3 is TGCGCCAGCAGCGGTAATATACAGGGGGGAACTGAAGCTTTCTTT. Amino acids: CASSGNIQGGTEAFF.

This clonotype was picked up a small number of times. This sequence joins TRBV13 and TRBJ2-1, with D perhaps TRBD1 (6 bases). The V gene's germline CDR1 is PRHDT and CDR2 FYEKMQ (reference sequence). V gave up 6 bases and J gave up 7 bases, with 19 bases separating them. The CDR3 covers 15 residues. CDR3 residues: CASRPPGTTMNEQFF. CDR3 coding DNA: TGTGCCAGCAGACCACCCGGGACAACCATGAATGAGCAGTTCTTC.

The chain couples TRBV7-9 to TRBJ2-7, with D perhaps assigned TRBD1 or TRBD2 (5 bases each). CDR3 length equals 14 residues. Deletions cut 5 bases from V and 3 bases from J, with 14 bases between. CDR1 is SEHNR, CDR2 FQNEAQ, per germline (reference sequence). Here the CDR3 reads CASSPRDGDYEQYF. CDR3 bases: TGTGCCAGCAGCCCCCGGGACGGCGACTACGAGCAGTACTTC.

CDR3 region: CASSSQIAGGSSYEQYF. CDR3 sequence (DNA): TGTGCCAGCAGCTCCCAAATAGCGGGAGGGTCCTCCTACGAGCAGTACTTC. The chain couples TRBV7-2 to TRBJ2-7; 11 bases map to TRBD2. Germline values: CDR1 SGHTA, CDR2 FQGNSA. This CDR3 is built from 17 residues. Trimming took 4 bases from V and 0 from J; bases not matched to a gene: 8.

This clonotype has a count of ten or more. The chain recombines TRBV11-2 with TRBJ2-7; 10 bases fit TRBD1. The CDR3 runs to 16 residues. In germline, CDR1 is SGHAT, CDR2 FQNNGV. V lost 0 bases to trimming and J lost 5 bases; unmatched junction nucleotides: 7. This chain's CDR3 is CASSLEPGQGSNEQYF. CDR3 coding DNA: TGTGCCAGCAGCTTAGAACCGGGACAGGGGTCCAACGAGCAGTACTTC.

This chain links TRBV11-2 with TRBJ2-2; D not certain. CDR1 SGHAT and CDR2 FQNNGV come from the germline V gene. CDR3 length: 14 residues. V was pared by 5 bases and J by 1 base, with 8 bases between. The CDR3 loop reads CASSRDWNTGELFF. Written as DNA, the CDR3 is TGTGCCAGCAGCCGAGACTGGAACACCGGGGAGCTGTTTTTT.

This clonotype was picked up many times. V usage is TRBV7-9 and J usage is TRBJ2-3; 8 nucleotides match TRBD2. Germline V gives CDR1 SEHNR, CDR2 FQNEAQ (reference sequence). V trimming: 6 bases; J trimming: 5 bases; junction bases outside the gene matches: 16. The CDR3 spans 17 residues. For the CDR3, the DNA is TGTGCCAGCAGTGGGTGGACTAGCTTGGGTGTTCGAGATACGCAGTATTTT. Amino acids: CASSGWTSLGVRDTQYF.

This clonotype was recorded a few times. The chain uses TRBV7-9 and TRBJ2-2, with 7 nucleotides matching TRBD1. V dropped 4 bases and J dropped 5; count of bases not matched to a gene: 7. This CDR3 contains 15 residues. The germline V gene has CDR1 SEHNR and CDR2 FQNEAQ (reference sequence). The CDR3: CASSSGTVRTGELFF. In DNA, the CDR3 is TGTGCCAGCAGCTCAGGGACAGTGAGAACCGGGGAGCTGTTTTTT.

V gene TRBV18 combines with J gene TRBJ2-5; 8 bases match TRBD2. Looked up from germline, CDR1 is KGHSH and CDR2 is LQKENI. The CDR3 length is 15 residues. J gave up 0 bases and V 5 bases, and 5 bases lay outside the gene matches. CDR3 residues: CASSTRGGYQETQYF. The CDR3 DNA reads TGTGCCAGCTCAACTCGGGGGGGATACCAAGAGACCCAGTACTTC.

The V gene is TRBV12-5, the J gene TRBJ2-3; D gene unclear. The CDR3 is made up of 14 amino acids. CDR1 is LGHNT and CDR2 is FRNRAP in the germline V gene. With 1 base removed from V and 8 bases from J, the gap between germline ends came to 13 bases. Written as DNA, the CDR3 is TGTGCTAGTGGTTTGGGCTCCCTATTGGGTACGCAGTATTTT. It yields the protein CASGLGSLLGTQYF.

The chain employs TRBV27 and TRBJ2-3; no reliable D call. Trimming left V 6 bases short and J 0 bases short, with 10 bases between. Germline V gives CDR1 MNHEY, CDR2 SMNVEV (reference sequence). The CDR3 loop spans 14 amino acids. CDR3 in amino acids: CASSSPKSTDTQYF. CDR3 in DNA: TGTGCCAGCAGCTCGCCTAAGAGCACAGATACGCAGTATTTT.

This clonotype was found many times. The chain links TRBV12-3 or TRBV12-4 to TRBJ1-4, with a weak D call TRBD1 (6 bases). V shed 4 bases and J shed 11 bases, with 11 bases lying between them. This CDR3 has 12 residues. The CDR3 protein is CASSSAQGKLFF. The CDR3 coding sequence is TGTGCCAGCAGTTCTGCCCAGGGGAAACTGTTTTTT.

The genes are TRBV21-1 and TRBJ2-7; the table's TRBD2 call for D was not verified on the DNA. TRBV21-1 constitutes a pseudogene. The CDR3 consists of 16 residues. This chain's CDR3 is CASANCSPSGRNEQYF. DNA for the CDR3: TGTGCCAGCGCCAATTGTTCCCCTAGCGGGAGAAACGAGCAGTACTTC.

This clonotype was detected only a few times. This chain joins TRBV29-1 and TRBJ1-1; D not certain. Germline CDR1 SQVTM, CDR2 ANQGSEA. CDR3 length: 15 amino acids. The V gene lost 0 bases and the J gene lost 0 bases, with 11 bases spanning the gap. The CDR3 DNA sequence: TGCAGCGTTGAAGAAGAGGCAGACATGAACACTGAAGCTTTCTTT. Protein product: CSVEEEADMNTEAFF.

This clonotype has just a few counts. The chain recombines TRBV24-1 with TRBJ2-1; 15 bases map to TRBD2. CDR1 is KGHDR and CDR2 is SFDVKD in the germline V gene. With 4 bases clipped from V and 4 bases from J, the junction kept 7 bases outside the gene matches. The CDR3 spans 18 residues. The CDR3 sequence is CATSDPGTSGGNYNEQFF. CDR3 nucleotides: TGTGCCACCAGTGACCCCGGGACTAGCGGGGGGAATTACAATGAGCAGTTCTTC.

There are a few counts of this clonotype. The genes are TRBV12-3 or TRBV12-4 and TRBJ2-5, with D perhaps given as TRBD1 or TRBD2 (5 bases each). The CDR3 runs 14 residues. Trimming pared 4 bases from V and 3 bases from J, leaving 12 bases between. CDR3 in amino acids: CASSYRDGEETQYF. The CDR3, as DNA: TGTGCCAGCAGTTACCGGGACGGTGAAGAGACCCAGTACTTC.

CDR3 sequence: CSARSWSYNEQFF. DNA for the CDR3: TGCAGTGCTAGGAGTTGGTCCTACAATGAGCAGTTCTTC. The V and J genes are TRBV20-1 and TRBJ2-1; D is unclear. The CDR3 is 13 amino acids. Germline V gene lookup returns CDR1 DFQATT and CDR2 SNEGSKA (reference sequence). V was trimmed by 3 bases and J by 1 base, leaving 7 bases between them.

On this clonotype itself: This CDR3 is missing its conserved last phenylalanine or tryptophan, likely due to a read error. This sequence joins TRBV6-2 or TRBV6-3 and TRBJ2-2; tentatively, D is TRBD1 (6 bases). Trimming stripped 3 bases from V and 5 bases from J, with 10 bases between. Germline CDR1 and CDR2: MNHEY and SVGEGT. This CDR3 is 14 amino acids long. CDR3 DNA sequence: TGTGCCAGCAGTTATATGGGGGCGACCGGGGAGCTGTTTTTA. This gives the protein CASSYMGATGELFL.

The gene calls are TRBV21-1 and TRBJ2-3; whether TRBD2, the table's D call, matches the DNA was not checked. TRBV21-1 is termed a pseudogene. The length of the CDR3 is 16 residues. The CDR3 spells CASSKAKGRGPDTQYF. The DNA of the CDR3 is TGTGCCAGCAGCAAAGCAAAAGGGAGGGGCCCAGATACGCAGTATTTT.

The chain recombines TRBV2 with TRBJ2-3, with 9 nucleotides matching TRBD2. The CDR3 covers 14 residues. Germline CDR1 is SNHLY and CDR2 is FYNNEI. V trimming: 7 bases; J trimming: 3 bases; junction bases outside the gene matches: 5. CDR3 in DNA: TGTGCCAGCATTAAAGCGGGGGGTACAGATACGCAGTATTTT. Translation gives CASIKAGGTDTQYF.

The chain combines TRBV20-1 with TRBJ2-7; no reliable D call. V was pared by 5 bases and J by 2 bases, with 16 bases between. This CDR3 is 14 amino acids long. CDR1 is DFQATT, CDR2 SNEGSKA, per germline (reference sequence). As DNA, the CDR3 is TGCAGTGCTCCTGCATTGGGTGGAACCTACGAGCAGTACTTC. Residues: CSAPALGGTYEQYF.